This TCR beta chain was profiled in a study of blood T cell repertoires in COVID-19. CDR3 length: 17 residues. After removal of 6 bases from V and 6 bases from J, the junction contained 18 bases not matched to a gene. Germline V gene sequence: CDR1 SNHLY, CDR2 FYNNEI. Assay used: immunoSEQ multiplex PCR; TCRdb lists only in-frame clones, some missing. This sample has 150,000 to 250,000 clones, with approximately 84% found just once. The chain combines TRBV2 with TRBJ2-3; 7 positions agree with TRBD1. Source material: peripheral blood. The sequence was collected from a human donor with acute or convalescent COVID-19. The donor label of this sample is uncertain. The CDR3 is CASSAKNRGLGADTQYF. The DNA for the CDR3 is TGTGCCAGCAGCGCCAAAAACAGGGGCCTCGGGGCGGATACGCAGTATTTT.